These T cell receptor beta chains were read from a single sample in a study of OX40 agonist ivuxolimab in advanced cancers. Some clones are missing from TCRdb's copy, which holds only in-frame ones; the method was immunoSEQ multiplex PCR. The sample consists of roughly 58,000 clones, 70% to 90% of them appearing once. The sequencing used CD4+ or CD8+ T cells sorted from blood, collected in a trial of the OX40 agonist ivuxolimab. All receptors derive from an adult with an advanced solid tumor such as melanoma, head and neck, liver or kidney cancer. The CDR3 runs from the conserved cysteine through the conserved F or W. The D gene is left open where the match is weak. Clone size is given for some rows only: seen once, a few or many times, or a class if the clone is expanded.

j_call | d_call | v_call | clone_size | cdr3_aa | cdr3_nt
TRBJ2-3 | - | TRBV2 | - | CASSAGRDTQYF | TGTGCCAGCAGTGCCGGTCGGGATACGCAGTATTTT
TRBJ2-5 | - | TRBV15 | - | CATSRDRGEETQYF | TGTGCCACCAGCAGAGACCGGGGAGAGGAGACCCAGTACTTC
TRBJ1-2 | - | TRBV28 | - | CASSLLDTSNYGYTF | TGTGCCAGCAGTTTATTGGACACCTCTAACTATGGCTACACCTTC
TRBJ2-7 | - | TRBV12-2 | - | CATLAGESYEQYF | TGTGCAACTCTAGCGGGAGAATCCTACGAGCAGTACTTC
TRBJ1-5 | - | TRBV12-5 | - | CASGLGQGSGNQPQHF | TGTGCTAGTGGTTTGGGACAAGGGAGTGGCAATCAGCCCCAGCATTTT
TRBJ2-3 | TRBD2 | TRBV4-1 | - | CASSQDEREGFTDTQYF | TGCGCCAGCAGCCAAGATGAGCGGGAGGGCTTCACAGATACGCAGTATTTT
TRBJ1-5 | TRBD1 | TRBV5-6 | - | CASSLTGANQPQHF | TGTGCCAGCAGCCTAACAGGGGCCAATCAGCCCCAGCATTTT
TRBJ2-1 | TRBD2 | TRBV7-9 | - | CASSLPPRLAGSRSEQFF | TGTGCCAGCAGCTTACCCCCTAGACTAGCGGGAAGTAGGAGTGAGCAGTTCTTC
TRBJ2-5 | TRBD2 | TRBV30 | once | CAFTPGGEETQYF | TGTGCCTTTACCCCGGGGGGGGAGGAGACCCAGTACTTC
TRBJ1-1 | - | TRBV7-9 | - | CASSTRTARGNTEAFF | TGTGCCAGCAGCACGCGGACGGCCCGGGGGAACACTGAAGCTTTCTTT
TRBJ2-3 | - | TRBV6-6 | - | CASSQNRADTQYF | TGTGCCAGCAGTCAGAACAGGGCAGATACGCAGTATTTT
TRBJ2-2 | - | TRBV5-4 | - | CASSQDWGINTGELFF | TGTGCCAGCAGCCAAGATTGGGGGATCAACACCGGGGAGCTGTTTTTT
TRBJ2-2 | - | TRBV10-3 | - | CAISNSGLSEAGELFF | TGTGCCATCAGTAATTCGGGACTTTCCGAGGCCGGGGAGCTGTTTTTT
TRBJ2-7 | - | TRBV7-2 | - | CASSLRQTYEQYF | TGTGCCAGCAGCTTACGACAGACCTACGAGCAGTACTTC
TRBJ2-2 | TRBD1 | TRBV5-1 | - | CASSPAGTVNTGELFF | TGCGCCAGCAGCCCCGCCGGGACAGTCAACACCGGGGAGCTGTTTTTT
TRBJ2-3 | TRBD2 | TRBV30 | - | CALAGEVDTQYF | TGCGCGTTAGCGGGAGAGGTAGATACGCAGTATTTT
TRBJ1-1 | - | TRBV5-4 | - | CASSGGGLRNTEAFF | TGTGCCAGCAGCGGGGGGGGACTGCGGAACACTGAAGCTTTCTTT
TRBJ2-7 | - | TRBV2 | - | CASSQLDVGEQYF | TGTGCCAGCAGCCAATTGGATGTAGGCGAGCAGTACTTC
TRBJ2-3 | TRBD1 | TRBV7-9 | - | CASSVGQTSTDTQYF | TGTGCCAGCAGCGTGGGACAGACGAGCACAGATACGCAGTATTTT
TRBJ1-1 | - | TRBV28 | once | CASSLDREAFF | TGTGCCAGCAGTTTAGACAGGGAAGCTTTCTTT
TRBJ2-5 | - | TRBV11-2 | - | CASSPEMQYQETQYF | TGTGCCAGCAGCCCTGAGATGCAGTACCAAGAGACCCAGTACTTC
TRBJ2-2 | TRBD2 | TRBV5-1 | few | CASSPGGTNTGELFF | TGCGCCAGCAGTCCGGGGGGGACGAACACCGGGGAGCTGTTTTTT
TRBJ1-2 | TRBD1 | TRBV10-2 | - | CASAPDRGYGYTF | TGCGCCAGCGCCCCCGACAGGGGCTATGGCTACACCTTC
TRBJ1-1 | - | TRBV5-1 | - | CASSLAVNTEAFF | TGCGCCAGCAGCTTAGCAGTTAACACTGAAGCTTTCTTT
TRBJ2-6 | - | TRBV4-2 | - | CASSQGQPSGANVLTF | TGTGCCAGCAGCCAAGGCCAGCCCTCTGGGGCCAACGTCCTGACTTTC
TRBJ2-3 | TRBD2 | TRBV4-2 | - | CASSQDQTSGATDTQYF | TGTGCCAGCAGCCAAGATCAGACTAGCGGGGCCACAGATACGCAGTATTTT
TRBJ2-7 | - | TRBV6-5 | once | CASSPTLNTYEQYF | TGTGCCAGCAGCCCAACCCTCAATACCTACGAGCAGTACTTC
TRBJ2-5 | TRBD1 | TRBV19 | - | CASSATGTGRETQYF | TGTGCCAGTAGTGCTACCGGGACAGGAAGGGAGACCCAGTACTTC
TRBJ2-3 | - | TRBV5-1 | - | CASSITDTQYF | TGCGCCAGCAGCATCACAGATACGCAGTATTTT
TRBJ1-4 | TRBD1 | TRBV4-1 | few | CASSRGDGGGLNEKLFF | TGCGCCAGCAGCCGGGGGGACGGAGGGGGCTTAAATGAAAAACTGTTTTTT
TRBJ2-3 | - | TRBV9 | once | CASSVEADTQYF | TGTGCCAGCAGCGTAGAAGCAGATACGCAGTATTTT
TRBJ2-1 | TRBD2 | TRBV27 | once | CASSRTSGTLYNEQFF | TGTGCCAGCAGCCGGACTAGCGGGACCCTTTACAATGAGCAGTTCTTC
TRBJ1-2 | - | TRBV29-1 | - | CSVLGRNDYTF | TGCAGCGTTCTGGGGCGGAATGACTACACCTTC
TRBJ1-1 | TRBD1 | TRBV6-1 | - | CASSAQGRMNTEAFF | TGTGCCAGCAGCGCACAGGGGCGCATGAACACTGAAGCTTTCTTT
TRBJ2-3 | TRBD2 | TRBV10-3 | - | CAISERGLAGVDTQYF | TGTGCCATCAGTGAGCGGGGACTAGCGGGAGTAGATACGCAGTATTTT
TRBJ2-2 | - | TRBV28 | - | CASSIIFGGELFF | TGTGCCAGCAGCATCATCTTCGGCGGGGAGCTGTTTTTT
TRBJ2-5 | - | TRBV6-1 | - | CASSEWLRETQYF | TGTGCCAGCAGTGAGTGGCTGAGGGAGACCCAGTACTTC
TRBJ1-3 | - | TRBV19 | - | CASSMSSTLSGNTIYF | TGTGCCAGTAGTATGTCCAGCACTCTCTCTGGAAACACCATATATTTT
TRBJ2-7 | - | TRBV5-5 | - | CASSLGTGSSYEQYF | TGTGCCAGCAGCTTGGGCACAGGGAGCTCCTACGAGCAGTACTTC
TRBJ1-1 | - | TRBV6-1 | medium-sized | CASSESLPFF | TGTGCCAGCAGTGAATCCCTTCCTTTCTTT
TRBJ2-3 | TRBD2 | TRBV10-2 | - | CASRDRLAGGPDTQYF | TGCGCCAGCAGGGACAGACTAGCGGGGGGCCCGGATACGCAGTATTTT
TRBJ1-1 | TRBD1 | TRBV28 | few | CASRPYRGIMNTEAFF | TGTGCCAGCAGACCCTACAGGGGGATAATGAACACTGAAGCTTTCTTT